Presented here are 28 T cell receptor beta chains from one specimen sequenced in a study of T cells after yellow fever vaccination. TCRdb fed the 5' RACE reads into MiXCR, producing one record per CDR3 protein. The table records approximately 300,000 distinct CDR3 sequences, roughly 13% of them present only once. This specimen consisted of CD4+ T cells sorted from PBMCs, obtained 45 days after the yellow fever booster vaccination. These receptors all stem from a man between 25 and 39 years old who received the YFV17D yellow fever vaccine.

The chain combines TRBV5-1 with TRBJ2-5, with 8 bases matching TRBD2. This CDR3 is 13 amino acids long. The ends lost 4 bases at V and 5 bases at J; junction bases unmatched: 4. Looked up from germline, CDR1 is SGHRS and CDR2 is YFSETQ. The CDR3 spells CASSPGLEETQYF. The CDR3 DNA follows: TGCGCCAGCAGCCCGGGACTAGAGGAGACCCAGTACTTC. The full variable domain, its missing parts supplied by reference TRBV5-1 and TRBJ2-5, is KAGVTQTPRYLIKTRGQQVTLSCSPISGHRSVSWYQQTPGQGLQFLFEYFSETQRNKGNFPGRFSGRQFSNSRSEMNVSTLELGDSALYLCASSPGLEETQYFGPGTRLLVL.

The table lists this clonotype with a few counts. The CDR3 DNA reads TGCAGTGCGGGACTAGGGGATACGCAGTATTTT. It translates to CSAGLGDTQYF. V gene TRBV20-1 combines with J gene TRBJ2-3, with 8 bases aligning to TRBD2. This CDR3 has 11 residues. The germline gives CDR1 DFQATT, CDR2 SNEGSKA (reference sequence). V lost 6 bases, J lost 6 bases, and 2 bases stayed unmatched.

This clonotype was observed a handful of times. The chain couples TRBV3-1 to TRBJ2-7, with a tentative D call TRBD2 (5 bases). Germline CDR1 is LGHDT and CDR2 is YNNKEL (reference sequence). V lost 2 bases and J 6 bases, leaving 14 bases between the germline ends. The CDR3 consists of 14 residues. CDR3 nucleotide sequence: TGTGCCAGCAGCCAATTGGGAGCTGGGAGCGAGCAGTACTTC. It specifies CASSQLGAGSEQYF.

The chain combines TRBV10-2 with TRBJ2-3; 14 nucleotides line up with TRBD2. The V and J ends lost 4 bases and 15 bases, in that order; junction bases with no gene match: 3. The length of the CDR3 is 12 residues. In germline, CDR1 is WSHSY, CDR2 SAAADI. The CDR3 DNA is TGCGCCAGCAGTGGGGGACTAGCGGGAGTTTATTTT. Protein product: CASSGGLAGVYF.

The chain is built from TRBV7-8 and TRBJ2-7; D not certain. The CDR3 extends over 14 amino acids. The V and J ends lost 5 bases and 5 bases respectively, with 16 bases between them. Looked up from germline, CDR1 is SGHVS and CDR2 is FQNEAQ. The chain's CDR3 is CASSANRRPHEQYF. The CDR3 coding sequence is TGTGCCAGCAGCGCCAATCGTAGGCCCCACGAGCAGTACTTC.

On this clonotype itself: This may come from a read error, since a much larger clone is one base off. Written as DNA, the CDR3 is TGTGCCAGCAGTTTCGAGTACGAGCAGTACTTC. This codes for CASSFEYEQYF. The chain carries TRBV12-3 or TRBV12-4 and TRBJ2-7, with D unclear. V lost 3 bases, J lost 4 bases, and 4 bases lay in between. This CDR3 has 11 amino acids.

This clonotype has more than one count but fewer than ten. The chain joins TRBV20-1 to TRBJ2-7, with TRBD1 identical over 9 bases. J lost 0 bases, V lost 6 bases, and 6 bases had no gene match. In germline, CDR1 is DFQATT, CDR2 SNEGSKA (reference sequence). The CDR3 totals 14 residues. The CDR3 sequence is CSAPGQGNSYEQYF. DNA for the CDR3: TGCAGTGCCCCGGGACAGGGAAACTCCTACGAGCAGTACTTC.

The chain's CDR3 is CASSLGGADEQFF. Here the CDR3 DNA reads TGCGCCAGCAGCTTGGGGGGGGCTGATGAGCAGTTCTTC. This chain links TRBV5-1 with TRBJ2-1; either TRBD1 or TRBD2 may fit D (6 bases each). Trimming took 0 bases from V and 8 from J, leaving 9 bases between them. The CDR3 totals 13 residues. Germline lookup yields CDR1 SGHRS and CDR2 YFSETQ.

This clonotype showed up just a few times. The chain carries TRBV28 and TRBJ2-2, with 12 bases lining up with TRBD2. Germline V gene lookup returns CDR1 MDHEN and CDR2 SYDVKM. The J segment lost 4 bases and the V segment lost 7 bases, leaving 4 bases of the junction unmatched. The CDR3 has 15 amino acids. CDR3 loop: CASTRLAGATGELFF. The CDR3 DNA follows: TGTGCCAGCACGAGACTAGCGGGAGCCACCGGGGAGCTGTTTTTT.

There are a few counts of this clonotype. The chain carries TRBV5-5 and TRBJ2-3; perhaps TRBD1 as D (5 bases). V shed 4 bases and J shed 5 bases, with 14 bases lying between them. CDR3 length: 14 residues. From germline, CDR1 is SGHKS and CDR2 YYEKEE (reference sequence). The CDR3 is CASSVGAREDTQYF. For the CDR3, the DNA is TGTGCCAGCAGCGTAGGGGCCCGCGAAGATACGCAGTATTTT.

In its sample, this clonotype was seen a few times. The chain recombines TRBV20-1 with TRBJ2-5; 13 nucleotides align to TRBD2. This CDR3 has 19 residues. Trimming at V came to 6 bases and at J to 5 bases, leaving 21 bases not matched to a gene. The germline V gene encodes CDR1 DFQATT and CDR2 SNEGSKA (reference sequence). The CDR3: CSAHLPGLAGYYSKETQYF. As DNA, the CDR3 is TGCAGTGCCCACCTTCCGGGACTAGCGGGATATTATTCTAAGGAGACCCAGTACTTC.

The chain links TRBV9 to TRBJ2-2, with D possibly called TRBD1 or TRBD2 (5 bases each). Trimming removed 6 bases from V and 6 bases from J, with 18 bases in between. Germline V gives CDR1 SGDLS, CDR2 YYNGEE. This CDR3 region has 15 residues. The DNA for the CDR3 is TGTGCCAGCACCAGGTGGGGGAGTGGAGCCGGGGAGCTGTTTTTT. Translating it yields CASTRWGSGAGELFF. Drawing the rest from reference TRBV9 and TRBJ2-2, the complete variable domain is DSGVTQTPKHLITATGQRVTLRCSPRSGDLSVYWYQQSLDQGLQFLIQYYNGEERAKGNILERFSAQQFPDLHSELNLSSLELGDSALYFCASTRWGSGAGELFFGEGSRLTVL.

This chain joins TRBV7-9 and TRBJ2-5, with D possibly matching TRBD1 (5 bases). Germline CDR1 is SEHNR and CDR2 is FQNEAQ (reference sequence). The CDR3 spans 14 residues. The V end lost 2 bases, the J end lost 3 bases, and 10 bases lay between the germline ends. The DNA of the CDR3 is TGTGCCAGCAGCTTAAACGGACAAAAAGAGACCCAGTACTTC. Translation: CASSLNGQKETQYF. Full variable domain (rest looked up from reference TRBV7-9 and TRBJ2-5): DTGVSQNPRHKITKRGQNVTFRCDPISEHNRLYWYRQTLGQGPEFLTYFQNEAQLEKSRLLSDRFSAERPKGSFSTLEIQRTEQGDSAMYLCASSLNGQKETQYFGPGTRLLVL.

The rearrangement uses TRBV28 and TRBJ1-3; D is perhaps TRBD1 (6 bases). Trimming took off 2 bases at V and 3 bases at J, with 11 bases between the two ends. CDR3 length equals 15 residues. Germline-derived CDR1 and CDR2 are MDHEN and SYDVKM. CDR3 sequence reads: CASSLGGASGNTIYF. Here the CDR3 DNA reads TGTGCCAGCAGTTTAGGGGGGGCTAGTGGAAACACCATATATTTT.

This clonotype has only a few counts. The V call is TRBV4-3, the J call TRBJ2-2, with D hard to call. Trimming took off 0 bases at V and 6 bases at J, with 14 bases between the two ends. The CDR3 covers 16 residues. The germline CDR1 and CDR2 sequences are LGHNA and YSLEER. CDR3 nucleotides: TGCGCCAGCAGCCAAGACCCCGGAGTCAACGCCGGGGAGCTGTTTTTT. It translates to CASSQDPGVNAGELFF.

This clonotype was detected a few times. This chain joins TRBV7-2 and TRBJ2-1; D may correspond to TRBD1 or TRBD2 (6 bases each). Trimming pared 7 bases from V and 8 bases from J, leaving 18 bases between. The CDR3 totals 14 residues. CDR1 SGHTA and CDR2 FQGNSA come from the germline V gene. The CDR3 protein is CASKRGAGSDEQFF. In DNA form, the CDR3 reads TGTGCCAGCAAGAGGGGGGCAGGGTCGGATGAGCAGTTCTTC.

This clonotype was detected a few times. The chain employs TRBV12-3 or TRBV12-4 and TRBJ2-1; possibly TRBD2 for D (5 bases). V lost 3 bases and J 3 bases, leaving 15 bases between the germline ends. The CDR3 consists of 16 residues. The CDR3 nucleotides read TGTGCCAGCAGTTTTGAGGGCGGATCTTTCTACAATGAGCAGTTCTTC. Its protein is CASSFEGGSFYNEQFF.

The chain employs TRBV7-9 and TRBJ1-3; D not resolved. This CDR3 region has 15 residues. V was trimmed by 3 bases and J by 0 bases, leaving 9 bases between them. Per the germline V gene, CDR1 is SEHNR and CDR2 is FQNEAQ (reference sequence). The CDR3 reads CASSFSSGSGNTIYF. The CDR3 DNA reads TGTGCCAGCAGCTTCTCCAGCGGCTCTGGAAACACCATATATTTT. The whole variable domain, filled in from reference TRBV7-9 and TRBJ1-3, reads DTGVSQNPRHKITKRGQNVTFRCDPISEHNRLYWYRQTLGQGPEFLTYFQNEAQLEKSRLLSDRFSAERPKGSFSTLEIQRTEQGDSAMYLCASSFSSGSGNTIYFGEGSWLTVV.

This clonotype has more than one count but fewer than ten. This chain uses TRBV3-1 with TRBJ2-7; D possibly corresponds to TRBD1 (7 bases). The CDR3 runs to 13 residues. V lost 6 bases and J lost 2, with 11 bases in between. From germline, CDR1 is LGHDT and CDR2 YNNKEL (reference sequence). This CDR3 reads CASRRDSTYEQYF. Here the CDR3 DNA reads TGTGCCAGCAGGCGGGACAGCACCTACGAGCAGTACTTC.

The chain couples TRBV11-2 to TRBJ2-3, with D hard to call. V dropped 3 bases and J dropped 2 bases, with 6 bases sitting between them. The CDR3 has 13 residues. Germline V gives CDR1 SGHAT, CDR2 FQNNGV. The CDR3 DNA is TGTGCCAGCAGCTTCGGAATCACAGATACGCAGTATTTT. Translation gives CASSFGITDTQYF.

This clonotype turned up a few times. The chain recombines TRBV20-1 with TRBJ1-2; 9 positions agree with TRBD1. There are 14 residues in the CDR3. Germline V lookup: CDR1 DFQATT, CDR2 SNEGSKA (reference sequence). The V and J ends lost 3 bases and 5 bases, in that order; junction bases with no gene match: 7. In DNA, the CDR3 is TGCAGTGCTAGTACAGGGGGCCGATCTTATGGCTACACCTTC. It specifies CSASTGGRSYGYTF.

The chain carries TRBV20-1 and TRBJ2-7; D remains unclear. CDR1 is DFQATT and CDR2 is SNEGSKA in the germline V gene (reference sequence). Between the trimmed V and J ends, which lost 3 bases and 4 bases, there was a span of 16 bases. The CDR3 is 14 residues long. In DNA form, the CDR3 reads TGCAGTGCTAGTCTCCCCGCTTCCCGGTACGAGCAGTACTTC. It encodes CSASLPASRYEQYF.

CDR3 DNA: TGTGCCAGCTCGGCAAATCAGGGGTTCAGCACTGAAGCTTTCTTT. The encoded protein is CASSANQGFSTEAFF. The rearrangement links TRBV18 to TRBJ1-1; a weak D match, TRBD1 (6 bases). There are 15 residues in the CDR3. Germline CDR1 is KGHSH and CDR2 is LQKENI. Trimming shortened V by 6 bases and J by 4 bases, and 18 bases separated the two germline ends.

This clonotype showed up many times. The rearrangement joins TRBV12-3 or TRBV12-4 to TRBJ2-5, with D maybe TRBD1 (5 bases). The V end lost 5 bases, the J end lost 4 bases, and 20 bases lay between the germline ends. CDR3 length: 16 residues. CDR3 nucleotide sequence: TGTGCCAGCAGTCCTAATTATGGGGCTGTAGGAGAGACCCAGTACTTC. Residues: CASSPNYGAVGETQYF.

The chain is built from TRBV20-1 and TRBJ2-1; 7 bases map to TRBD2. The CDR3 totals 15 residues. CDR1 is DFQATT and CDR2 is SNEGSKA in the germline V gene (reference sequence). Losses at the gene ends were 3 bases for V and 8 bases for J; bases not matched to a gene: 13. The CDR3 nucleotides are TGCAGTGCTAGTGCCCAGGCGGGAGTTTCGTATGAGCAGTTCTTC. Translating gives CSASAQAGVSYEQFF.

The V and J genes are TRBV7-2 and TRBJ2-5; no reliable D call. The CDR3 has 16 residues. The V end was cut by 1 base, the J end by 4 bases, with 16 bases between. Germline assignment: CDR1 SGHTA and CDR2 FQGNSA. For the CDR3, the DNA is TGTGCCAGCAGCTTAGAAGGGCACCGGTGGCTAGAGACCCAGTACTTC. This translates into CASSLEGHRWLETQYF.

This clonotype was seen only a few times. The CDR3 loop reads CSASSLAKNIQYF. The CDR3 DNA sequence: TGCAGTGCTAGCAGCTTAGCCAAAAACATTCAGTACTTC. V is TRBV20-1 and J is TRBJ2-4; no firm D call. Germline values: CDR1 DFQATT, CDR2 SNEGSKA (reference sequence). CDR3 size: 13 residues. Trimming pared 3 bases from V and 0 bases from J, leaving 6 bases between.

In its sample, this clonotype was seen a few times. The gene calls are TRBV12-3 or TRBV12-4 and TRBJ1-1; TRBD1 is a possible D gene (6 bases). V was shortened by 9 bases and J by 2 bases, with 13 bases between the two germline ends. The CDR3 loop spans 13 amino acids. Here the CDR3 DNA reads TGTGCCAGTCGAAGGACAGTAAACACTGAAGCTTTCTTT. It encodes CASRRTVNTEAFF.